The 31 T cell receptor beta chains presented below share a single source sample, sequenced in a study of cytomegalovirus exposure and HLA in healthy donors. The PCR used 60 Vbeta and 13 Jbeta primers. TCRdb keeps only in-frame clones here, not all; method: immunoSEQ multiplex PCR. The sample has about 190,000 clones; approximately 84% are singletons. The sample consisted of PBMCs. The receptors were gathered from a woman aged 45-59 years in good health and CMV-seropositive.

This clone was counted a few times. The J gene is TRBJ2-7, the V gene TRBV5-1, with 11 nucleotides matching TRBD2. V lost 0 bases to trimming and J lost 2 bases; unmatched junction nucleotides: 7. Germline V lookup: CDR1 SGHRS, CDR2 YFSETQ. This CDR3 is built from 17 residues. The CDR3 spells CASSLEGSGGAPYEQYF. CDR3 DNA sequence: TGCGCCAGCAGCTTGGAGGGTAGCGGGGGGGCTCCCTACGAGCAGTACTTC.

This clone was counted a few times. The gene calls are TRBV4-3 and TRBJ1-5; TRBD1 might be the D (5 bases). The CDR3 is 20 residues long. Per the germline V gene, CDR1 is LGHNA and CDR2 is YSLEER. Trimming shortened V by 4 bases and J by 0 bases, and 25 bases separated the two germline ends. The CDR3 protein is CASSPPRRQSTFYSNQPQHF. In DNA form, the CDR3 reads TGCGCCAGCAGCCCCCCCCGGCGACAGAGCACATTTTATAGCAATCAGCCCCAGCATTTT.

The rearrangement uses TRBV4-3 and TRBJ1-2; tentatively, D is TRBD1 (6 bases). The CDR3 has 17 residues. Looked up from germline, CDR1 is LGHNA and CDR2 is YSLEER. V lost 0 bases and J 7 bases, leaving 21 bases between the germline ends. CDR3 in amino acids: CASSQDRELGGGAGYTF. CDR3 DNA: TGCGCCAGCAGCCAAGATCGGGAACTCGGGGGGGGCGCTGGCTACACCTTC.

This chain uses TRBV5-4 with TRBJ2-5; D might be TRBD2 (6 bases). V lost 4 bases and J 5 bases, leaving 12 bases between the germline ends. CDR1 is SGHNT and CDR2 is YYREEE in the germline V gene (reference sequence). CDR3 length: 13 residues. The CDR3: CASSQPGAETQYF. The CDR3 DNA is TGTGCCAGCAGCCAACCGGGAGCGGAGACCCAGTACTTC.

V gene TRBV19 combines with J gene TRBJ2-7; 7 nucleotides line up with TRBD1. Germline trimming cut 8 bases from V and 5 bases from J; bases unmatched to any gene: 18. CDR1 is LNHDA and CDR2 is SQIVND in the germline V gene (reference sequence). CDR3 length: 16 residues. The CDR3: CASGYNKGAPPNEQYF. CDR3 in DNA: TGTGCCAGTGGCTACAATAAGGGGGCACCCCCCAACGAGCAGTACTTC.

The chain recombines TRBV2 with TRBJ1-4; D is uncertain. Trimming left V 5 bases short and J 9 bases short, with 19 bases between. The germline V gene has CDR1 SNHLY and CDR2 FYNNEI. The CDR3 has 15 residues. The CDR3 region has the DNA TGTGCCAGCAGTACCTCCATAGTAATGGGCCAAAAACTGTTTTTT. It encodes CASSTSIVMGQKLFF.

The V and J genes are TRBV4-1 and TRBJ2-5; the D gene is possibly TRBD2 (6 bases). In germline, CDR1 is MGHRA, CDR2 YSYEKL. V lost 0 bases and J 7 bases, leaving 12 bases between the germline ends. The length of the CDR3 is 14 residues. The CDR3 sequence is CASSQEPSVGTQYF. Here the CDR3 DNA reads TGCGCCAGCAGCCAAGAGCCTAGCGTCGGGACCCAGTACTTC.

The chain combines TRBV7-2 with TRBJ1-2, with unresolved D. The CDR3 loop spans 14 amino acids. Per the germline V gene, CDR1 is SGHTA and CDR2 is FQGNSA. Trimming shortened V by 6 bases and J by 0 bases, and 11 bases separated the two germline ends. The CDR3 DNA reads as TGTGCCAGCAGTAACAGTATAACTAACTATGGCTACACCTTC. The encoded protein is CASSNSITNYGYTF.

CDR3 amino acids: CASSRGGGRTDTQYF. CDR3 nucleotides: TGTGCCAGCAGCCGGGGGGGAGGACGCACAGATACGCAGTATTTT. The chain uses TRBV6-1 and TRBJ2-3; 8 positions match TRBD2. Germline values: CDR1 MNHNS, CDR2 SASEGT. There are 15 residues in the CDR3. V trimming: 6 bases; J trimming: 1 base; junction bases outside the gene matches: 6.

The chain employs TRBV2 and TRBJ2-5, with D maybe TRBD1 (5 bases). V was pared by 6 bases and J by 5 bases, with 16 bases between. The CDR3 runs 14 residues. Per the germline V gene, CDR1 is SNHLY and CDR2 is FYNNEI. Here the CDR3 reads CASSGRRQGETQYF. CDR3 nucleotide sequence: TGTGCCAGCAGCGGCCGTCGGCAGGGTGAGACCCAGTACTTC.

The chain uses TRBV11-3 and TRBJ2-1; 7 positions match TRBD2. J gave up 1 base and V 1 base, and 4 bases lay outside the gene matches. Germline V lookup: CDR1 SGHNT, CDR2 YENEEA. The CDR3 is 16 amino acids. The CDR3 DNA sequence: TGTGCCAGCAGCTTAGGAGGCGGGAGATCCTACAATGAGCAGTTCTTC. It encodes CASSLGGGRSYNEQFF.

V usage is TRBV11-3 and J usage is TRBJ2-3, with 7 nucleotides matching TRBD2. Germline values: CDR1 SGHNT, CDR2 YENEEA. The CDR3 has 16 residues. Losses at the gene ends were 5 bases for V and 0 bases for J; bases not matched to a gene: 8. The CDR3 DNA is TGTGCCAGCAGCCGACGAACTAGCGCTAGCACAGATACGCAGTATTTT. Amino acid sequence: CASSRRTSASTDTQYF.

This chain links TRBV10-3 with TRBJ2-2; maybe TRBD2 (6 bases). Looked up from germline, CDR1 is ENHRY and CDR2 is SYGVKD. V lost 3 bases and J 5 bases, leaving 16 bases between the germline ends. The CDR3 sequence is 16 residues long. The CDR3 here is CAISDRPRGLTGELFF. CDR3 coding DNA: TGTGCCATCAGTGATCGTCCGCGGGGTTTGACCGGGGAGCTGTTTTTT.

The chain is built from TRBV15 and TRBJ1-5, with D unclear. This CDR3 is 17 amino acids long. Trimming stripped 0 bases from V and 0 bases from J, with 12 bases between. The germline V gene encodes CDR1 LNHNV and CDR2 YYDKDF (reference sequence). CDR3 DNA sequence: TGTGCCACCAGCAGAGATAAAGCCGGGAATAGCAATCAGCCCCAGCATTTT. Its translation is CATSRDKAGNSNQPQHF.

The V and J genes are TRBV5-4 and TRBJ2-5; no clear D. The germline gives CDR1 SGHNT, CDR2 YYREEE (reference sequence). Trimming stripped 4 bases from V and 0 bases from J, with 7 bases between. This CDR3 contains 13 residues. CDR3: CASSTADQETQYF. The DNA of the CDR3 is TGTGCCAGCAGCACGGCGGACCAAGAGACCCAGTACTTC.

This chain joins TRBV10-3 and TRBJ2-1; D unresolved. Trimming took 6 bases from V and 8 from J, leaving 11 bases between them. Germline values: CDR1 ENHRY, CDR2 SYGVKD. This CDR3 is 12 amino acids long. CDR3 in amino acids: CAISDVTDEQFF. CDR3 bases: TGTGCCATCAGCGACGTTACAGATGAGCAGTTCTTC.

On this clone: The sample has other DNA sequences that encode this CDR3 too. V gene TRBV2 combines with J gene TRBJ2-1; 9 bases match TRBD1. The germline CDR1 and CDR2 sequences are SNHLY and FYNNEI. This CDR3 has 14 residues. V was clipped by 5 bases and J by 7 bases; unmatched bases: 6. For the CDR3, the DNA is TGTGCCAGCAGTAGGACAGGGGTGGGAAATGAGCAGTTCTTC. Protein: CASSRTGVGNEQFF.

The chain links TRBV2 to TRBJ1-5; 8 positions agree with TRBD1. CDR3 length: 16 amino acids. V was pared by 5 bases and J by 6 bases, with 12 bases of the junction left unmatched. Germline V CDR1 and CDR2: SNHLY, FYNNEI. Here the CDR3 DNA reads TGTGCCAGCAGTCCCCACGGACAGGGCGATAGTCAGCCCCAGCATTTT. Amino acids: CASSPHGQGDSQPQHF.

This chain connects TRBV9 to TRBJ2-2; 7 bases fit TRBD1. CDR3 length equals 15 residues. Germline V gene data show CDR1 as SGDLS and CDR2 as YYNGEE. V lost 3 bases to trimming and J lost 1 base; unmatched junction nucleotides: 3. DNA of the CDR3: TGTGCCAGCAGCGCCCGGGACAGGAACACCGGGGAGCTGTTTTTT. Translating it yields CASSARDRNTGELFF.

The genes are TRBV27 and TRBJ1-5; D unresolved. Germline values: CDR1 MNHEY, CDR2 SMNVEV (reference sequence). This CDR3 spans 16 amino acids. V lost 3 bases, J lost 0 bases, and 12 bases lay in between. CDR3 region: CASSLPRAASNQPQHF. The CDR3 nucleotides read TGTGCCAGCAGTTTGCCCCGCGCGGCTAGCAATCAGCCCCAGCATTTT.

J is TRBJ1-4 and V is TRBV20-1; D gene ambiguous. Trimming removed 3 bases at V and 8 bases at J, with 7 bases between. This CDR3 is 11 amino acids long. The V gene's germline CDR1 is DFQATT and CDR2 SNEGSKA (reference sequence). Here the CDR3 reads CSASWEEKLFF. The CDR3 bases are TGCAGTGCTAGTTGGGAGGAAAAACTGTTTTTT.

The chain has TRBV5-1 and TRBJ2-1; 9 positions agree with TRBD1. After removal of 1 base from V and 5 bases from J, the junction contained 4 bases not matched to a gene. Germline-derived CDR1 and CDR2 are SGHRS and YFSETQ. CDR3 length equals 15 residues. The CDR3 reads CASSLSGTGNNEQFF. DNA of the CDR3: TGCGCCAGCAGCTTGTCCGGGACAGGGAACAATGAGCAGTTCTTC.

The chain is built from TRBV11-2 and TRBJ2-2, with TRBD1 matching 9 bases. The germline gives CDR1 SGHAT, CDR2 FQNNGV. CDR3 size: 16 residues. The trim removed 2 bases at V and 6 bases at J, leaving 7 bases unmatched. The CDR3 loop reads CASSLMLQGASGELFF. The CDR3, as DNA: TGTGCCAGCAGCTTAATGTTACAGGGGGCGTCCGGGGAGCTGTTTTTT.

This sequence joins TRBV12-2 and TRBJ2-3; the table assigns TRBD1, which was not confirmed against the DNA. TRBV12-2 is marked as a pseudogene. There are 17 residues in the CDR3. CDR3 sequence: CASPQMSPHARVDTQYF. CDR3 in DNA: TGTGCAAGTCCGCAAATGTCCCCCCACGCCAGGGTGGATACGCAGTATTTT.

V is TRBV25-1 and J is TRBJ1-1, with D unclear. Germline V lookup: CDR1 MGHDK, CDR2 SYGVNS. V lost 1 base, J lost 7 bases, and 10 bases lay in between. The CDR3 runs 13 residues. The CDR3 reads CASSELGWSEAFF. CDR3 sequence (DNA): TGTGCCAGCAGTGAATTAGGATGGAGTGAAGCTTTCTTT.

The chain links TRBV28 to TRBJ1-2, with 9 nucleotides matching TRBD1. With 1 base clipped from V and 0 bases from J, the junction kept 3 bases outside the gene matches. In germline, CDR1 is MDHEN, CDR2 SYDVKM. This CDR3 comprises 16 residues. The CDR3 is CASSLYRDRANYGYTF. The CDR3 nucleotides are TGTGCCAGCAGTTTATATCGGGACAGGGCTAACTATGGCTACACCTTC.

A note on this clone: At one boundary the junction diverges from the germline segment, which might be a read error. This chain connects TRBV7-2 to TRBJ2-7; D possibly corresponds to TRBD1 (5 bases). The CDR3 runs 12 residues. Germline V gene data show CDR1 as SGHTA and CDR2 as FQGNSA. This chain's CDR3 is CASSLDDRIQNF. The CDR3 bases are TGTGCCAGCAGCTTAGACGACAGAATTCAAAACTTC.

The chain combines TRBV7-9 with TRBJ2-5, with 7 bases that match TRBD2. The CDR3 consists of 16 residues. CDR1 and CDR2 from the germline V gene are SEHNR and FQNEAQ (reference sequence). The V segment lost 1 base and the J segment 2 bases; nucleotides outside the gene matches: 7. CDR3 DNA sequence: TGTGCCAGCAGCTTAGAAGGGGAGGGTAGACAAGAGACCCAGTACTTC. Its protein product is CASSLEGEGRQETQYF. The entire variable domain, with the rest obtained from reference TRBV7-9 and TRBJ2-5, is as follows: DTGVSQNPRHKITKRGQNVTFRCDPISEHNRLYWYRQTLGQGPEFLTYFQNEAQLEKSRLLSDRFSAERPKGSFSTLEIQRTEQGDSAMYLCASSLEGEGRQETQYFGPGTRLLVL.

This clone was recorded only once. V and J are TRBV28 and TRBJ2-7; tentatively, D is TRBD2 (7 bases). The germline V and J ends were trimmed by 5 bases and 0 bases, with 14 bases remaining between them. This CDR3 has 15 amino acids. The germline V gene has CDR1 MDHEN and CDR2 SYDVKM. The CDR3 DNA is TGTGCCAGCAGTCTAGGGGGGGGAGCCTCCTACGAGCAGTACTTC. It yields the protein CASSLGGGASYEQYF. The full variable domain, rest sourced from reference TRBV28 and TRBJ2-7, is DVKVTQSSRYLVKRTGEKVFLECVQDMDHENMFWYRQDPGLGLRLIYFSYDVKMKEKGDIPEGYSVSREKKERFSLILESASTNQTSMYLCASSLGGGASYEQYFGPGTRLTVT.

The table lists this clone with a count of one. This rearrangement joins TRBV19 to TRBJ2-7, with 10 bases identical to TRBD2. Germline values: CDR1 LNHDA, CDR2 SQIVND (reference sequence). V lost 7 bases, J lost 4 bases, and 7 bases stayed unmatched. This CDR3 is 14 amino acids long. CDR3 sequence reads: CASTSSGGSYEQYF. DNA of the CDR3: TGTGCCAGTACCTCTAGCGGGGGTTCTTACGAGCAGTACTTC.

J is TRBJ2-1 and V is TRBV5-6, with D perhaps TRBD1 (6 bases). The CDR3 has 15 residues. With 2 bases removed from V and 9 bases from J, the gap between germline ends came to 18 bases. Per germline, CDR1 SGHDT and CDR2 YYEEEE. The CDR3: CASSFGQGYLGEQFF. The DNA of the CDR3 is TGTGCCAGCAGCTTCGGGCAGGGGTATCTCGGTGAGCAGTTCTTC.